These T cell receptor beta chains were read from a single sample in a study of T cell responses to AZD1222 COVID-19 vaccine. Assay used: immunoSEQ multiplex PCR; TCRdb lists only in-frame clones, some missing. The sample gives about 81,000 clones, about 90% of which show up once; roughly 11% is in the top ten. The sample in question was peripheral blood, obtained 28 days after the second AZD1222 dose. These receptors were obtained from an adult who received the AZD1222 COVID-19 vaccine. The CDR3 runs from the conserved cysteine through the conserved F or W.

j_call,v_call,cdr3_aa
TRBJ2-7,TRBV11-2,CASSLYTYEQYF
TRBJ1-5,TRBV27,CASSPRDRGWGNQPQHF
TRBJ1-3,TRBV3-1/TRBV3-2,CASSQPGEVSGNTIYF
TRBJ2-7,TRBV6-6,CASSKGLAWEQYF
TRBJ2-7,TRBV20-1,CSARSHNEQYF
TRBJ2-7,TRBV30,CAWILQSEQYF
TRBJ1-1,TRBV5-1,CASRRAGDMNTEAFF
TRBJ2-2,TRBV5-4,CASSLVSGRATGELFF
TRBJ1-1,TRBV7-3,CASAAAGGQDTEAFF
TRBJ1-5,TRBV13,CASSSRGRGWDQPQHF
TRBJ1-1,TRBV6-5,CASSYSEEAFF
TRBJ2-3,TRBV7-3,CASSLGQSGGDTQYF
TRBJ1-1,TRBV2,CASSVRRDTEAFF
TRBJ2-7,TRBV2,CASRPGAGIGGDEQYF
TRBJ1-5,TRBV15,CATSRADRGSNQPQHF
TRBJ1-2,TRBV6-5,CASSPRTGTDGYTF
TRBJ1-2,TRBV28,CASSVDRRGYTF
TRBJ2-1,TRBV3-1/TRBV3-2,CASSQGQEGVNEQFF
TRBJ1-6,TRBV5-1,CASSLRGGGSSPLHF
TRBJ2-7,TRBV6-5,CASSYSVSGYEQYF
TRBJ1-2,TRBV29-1,CSVEERGVSNYGYTF
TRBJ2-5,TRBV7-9,CASTPTGTARETQYF
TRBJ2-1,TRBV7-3,CASSRPAVGIGNEQFF
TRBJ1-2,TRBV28,CASSSDVGVFVGYTF
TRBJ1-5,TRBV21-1,CASSKRQPQHF
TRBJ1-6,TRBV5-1,CASSLDTDRANSPLHF
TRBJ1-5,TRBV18,CASSPRQGGNQPQHF
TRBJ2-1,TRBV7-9,CASTSGGQNYNEQFF
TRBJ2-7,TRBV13,CASSLVGGGEQYF
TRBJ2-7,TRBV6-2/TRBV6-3,CASSYQTGRSEQYF
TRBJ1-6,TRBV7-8,CASSFRQGSSSYNSPLHF
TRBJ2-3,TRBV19,CASRGRTGHPTDTQYF
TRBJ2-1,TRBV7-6,CASSVNTGIAYNEQFF
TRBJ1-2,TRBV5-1,CASSPRTGRNYGYTF
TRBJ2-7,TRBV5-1,CASSSRASEQYF
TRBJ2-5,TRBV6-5,CASRPTGQETQYF
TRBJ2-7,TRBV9,CASTTGGPQQYF
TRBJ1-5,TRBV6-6,CASSTAVGSGQPQHF
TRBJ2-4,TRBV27,CASSLLANGAKNIQYF
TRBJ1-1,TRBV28,CASRSTEAFF
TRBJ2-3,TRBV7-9,CASSPDYLSTDTQYF